Described below is a single T cell receptor (beta chain) sequence and its context. The sample holds a few counts of this clone. What this receptor recognizes is not known. The sample holds no much larger clone one base away, and base qualities are not on file. From the cysteine through the phenylalanine, the CDR3 covers 15 amino acids. Only CDR3 DNA remains: 45 bases, in frame from the first base. The germline V and J ends show losses of 5 bases and 6 bases respectively, and no gene match explains 7 bases of the junction. Taken from the germline V gene, the CDR1 and CDR2 loops are SGHTA and FQGNSA. This record comes from a study of blood T cell repertoires in COVID-19 (dated by TCRdb to 2020 to 2021). As for the study more broadly: Collaborator samples came from the United States, Italy and Spain and covered acute and convalescent phases of COVID-19. Sample metadata almost always included a de-identified subject ID, COVID-19 status, age in years and sex. A freely available public database, intended as a resource for researchers studying the immune response to SARS-CoV-2, is where the repertoires were released. Samples were obtained from the ongoing ImmuneRACE study (first 160 participants) and from some 1,300 subjects provided by 6 global collaborators. The material from the prospective study consisted of cDNA or gDNA derived from T cells, B-cell-depleted T cells, or PBMCs. Subjects who had been exposed to COVID-19, were actively infected with it, or had recovered from it provided the deeply sampled blood TCRbeta repertoires that made up the dataset. HLA class I and class II types, where available, came from metadata supplied by the sample provider rather than from assay-based typing. The paper as a whole reports these results and caveats: Clinical and demographic metadata were provided uncurated, with the amount varying by source and participant.

In the prospective study, participants were about 18 to 90 years old, resided in 25 or so geographic areas of the United States, and were enrolled through a virtual design. Cohort assignment in the prospective study relied on participant-reported clinical history from a screening survey and a study questionnaire. For ImmuneRACE Cohort 3, a participant was defined as recovered based on two consecutive negative NP/OP PCR tests, clearance by a healthcare professional, or resolution of symptoms. In the prospective study, whole blood, serum and a nasopharyngeal or oropharyngeal swab were collected from each participant by mobile phlebotomists. Participants in the prospective study had the option to provide additional blood draws and questionnaires over a roughly 2-month period. Blood samples from the prospective study were shipped frozen or at room temperature prior to DNA extraction. TCRbeta CDR3 regions were amplified from genomic DNA using the immunoSEQ Assay, a bias-controlled multiplex PCR. Per the authors' processing: The number of nucleated cells in each sample was estimated from the amplification of reference gene primers within the assay. To quantify the absolute abundance of each unique TCRbeta CDR3 rearrangement, sequence reads were collapsed and filtered. For each sample, productive Simpson clonality was calculated as the square root of Simpson's diversity index across productive rearrangements. Here the immuneACCESS table is served through TCRdb, limited to in-frame sequences with V and J called. Missing clones are a known gap in these copies; in checked studies unresolved V genes cover under half, and the rest lacks a known reason. That table supplies the V and J calls and clone size; D and trimming were determined from the DNA. The sample has 350,000 to 400,000 clones on record, roughly nine tenths of them singletons. The ten most abundant clones make up 1.7% of the sample.

This chain is built from TRBV7-2 and TRBJ1-2, and TRBD1 matches 12 of the central bases. The TCR comes from a woman aged 25 to 39 who had recovered from COVID-19. Sequencing was done on a sample of PBMCs or T cells enriched from blood (not recorded which). The bases read TGTGCCAGCAGCCAGGGACAGGGGGCTGAAAATGGCTACACCTTC. It encodes CASSQGQGAENGYTF.